The 21 T cell receptor beta chains below all came from one sample that was sequenced in a study of molecular identifiers for immune sequencing clone quantification. Each CDR3 protein gets one entry after TCRdb re-called the PCR reads with MiXCR. The sample contains about 65,000 distinct CDR3 sequences, approximately 18% of which appear only once. Sequences were obtained from naive CD8+ T cells from blood, with Jurkat cell RNA spiked in. The subset here: FACS-sorted CD8+CD4-CCR7+CD45RA+ naive T cells. The receptors were sampled from a human donor in good health. Some libraries in this study had Jurkat cell RNA spiked in.

A note on this clonotype: One end of the junction fails to match germline, which may point to a read error. The chain has TRBV7-8 and TRBJ2-7, with D perhaps matching TRBD1 (6 bases). Germline CDR1 SGHVS, CDR2 FQNEAQ. The CDR3 has 14 residues. In DNA, the CDR3 is TGTGCCAGCAGCTTAGGAGTTAGTGGGGGCAGGGCGGACTTC. As protein: CASSLGVSGGRADF.

This clonotype was picked up many times. V usage is TRBV28 and J usage is TRBJ1-1; D not certain. V dropped 2 bases and J dropped 6 bases, with 4 bases sitting between them. Germline V gives CDR1 MDHEN, CDR2 SYDVKM. The CDR3 runs 11 residues. CDR3 sequence reads: CASSLVAEAFF. The CDR3 DNA reads as TGTGCCAGCAGTTTAGTGGCTGAAGCTTTCTTT. Combining the CDR3 with reference TRBV28 and TRBJ1-1 gives the whole variable domain DVKVTQSSRYLVKRTGEKVFLECVQDMDHENMFWYRQDPGLGLRLIYFSYDVKMKEKGDIPEGYSVSREKKERFSLILESASTNQTSMYLCASSLVAEAFFGQGTRLTVV.

This clonotype was seen ten or more times. The chain is built from TRBV5-4 and TRBJ2-7; TRBD1 aligns across 9 bases. Germline values: CDR1 SGHNT, CDR2 YYREEE (reference sequence). Germline trimming cut 4 bases from V and 2 bases from J; bases unmatched to any gene: 7. The CDR3 sequence is 15 residues long. The CDR3 region is CASSHGTGITYEQYF. The CDR3, as DNA: TGTGCCAGCAGCCACGGGACAGGGATCACCTACGAGCAGTACTTC. The full variable domain, its missing parts supplied by reference TRBV5-4 and TRBJ2-7, is ETGVTQSPTHLIKTRGQQVTLRCSSQSGHNTVSWYQQALGQGPQFIFQYYREEENGRGNFPPRFSGLQFPNYSSELNVNALELDDSALYLCASSHGTGITYEQYFGPGTRLTVT.

This clonotype was seen repeatedly, ten times or more. The chain is built from TRBV7-8 and TRBJ1-5; D might be TRBD1 (5 bases). The CDR3 covers 16 residues. Germline values: CDR1 SGHVS, CDR2 FQNEAQ. The V gene lost 4 bases and the J gene lost 0 bases, with 13 bases spanning the gap. The CDR3: CASSYRRGVSNQPQHF. Written as DNA, the CDR3 is TGTGCCAGCAGCTACCGGCGGGGGGTTAGCAATCAGCCCCAGCATTTT.

This clonotype was seen ten or more times. The chain employs TRBV7-2 and TRBJ2-7; D unclear. This CDR3 contains 12 residues. The V end was cut by 1 base, the J end by 3 bases, with 4 bases between. The V gene's germline CDR1 is SGHTA and CDR2 FQGNSA. Written as DNA, the CDR3 is TGTGCCAGCAGCTTAGGTTACTACGAGCAGTACTTC. It encodes CASSLGYYEQYF. The entire variable domain, with the rest obtained from reference TRBV7-2 and TRBJ2-7, is as follows: GAGVSQSPSNKVTEKGKDVELRCDPISGHTALYWYRQSLGQGLEFLIYFQGNSAPDKSGLPSDRFSAERTGGSVSTLTIQRTQQEDSAVYLCASSLGYYEQYFGPGTRLTVT.

There are many counts of this clonotype. For the CDR3, the DNA is TGTGCCAGCGAACTAGCGGGACGAAACACCGGGGAGCTGTTTTTT. Its translation is CASELAGRNTGELFF. V and J are TRBV7-9 and TRBJ2-2, with 10 nucleotides matching TRBD2. The germline V gene has CDR1 SEHNR and CDR2 FQNEAQ (reference sequence). The CDR3 is made up of 15 amino acids. J was trimmed by 2 bases and V by 8 bases; bases with no gene match: 5.

The CDR3 nucleotides read TGCGCCAGCAGCCAAGAACTTCGGGACACCTACGAGCAGTACTTC. Amino acids: CASSQELRDTYEQYF. The rearrangement uses TRBV4-3 and TRBJ2-7; maybe TRBD1 (6 bases). The germline V gene encodes CDR1 LGHNA and CDR2 YSLEER. The CDR3 is made up of 15 amino acids. The V end lost 0 bases, the J end lost 2 bases, and 11 bases lay between the germline ends.

As for this clonotype: A much larger clone lies a single base off, so this may be a read error. The chain carries TRBV29-1 and TRBJ2-7, with D uncertain. The CDR3 contains 15 residues. CDR1 is SQVTM and CDR2 is ANQGSEA in the germline V gene. CDR3 nucleotide sequence: TGCAGCGTTGTAACGGCCGGCGATGCAGCCTACGGGCAGTACTTC. This gives the protein CSVVTAGDAAYGQYF.

The gene calls are TRBV20-1 and TRBJ2-1; 14 nucleotides align to TRBD2. The length of the CDR3 is 16 residues. V shed 4 bases, J shed 8 bases, and the junction held 10 bases outside the gene matches. CDR1 is DFQATT and CDR2 is SNEGSKA in the germline V gene (reference sequence). CDR3 coding DNA: TGCAGTGCTACCAACACCGGGACTAGCGGGAGACATGAGCAGTTCTTC. Its translation: CSATNTGTSGRHEQFF.

This clonotype was seen ten or more times. The rearrangement links TRBV28 to TRBJ2-2; D uncertain. Germline loops: CDR1 MDHEN, CDR2 SYDVKM. V dropped 3 bases and J dropped 5 bases, with 7 bases sitting between them. The length of the CDR3 is 13 residues. The CDR3 loop reads CASSLFKTGELFF. CDR3 coding DNA: TGTGCCAGCAGTTTGTTCAAGACCGGGGAGCTGTTTTTT.

This clonotype was counted ten times or more. The V and J genes are TRBV11-2 and TRBJ1-1, with D hard to call. Germline loops: CDR1 SGHAT, CDR2 FQNNGV. The CDR3 has 14 residues. V was trimmed by 1 base and J by 0 bases, leaving 6 bases between them. The CDR3, as DNA: TGTGCCAGCAGCTTAGGCTATGTGAACACTGAAGCTTTCTTT. Translating it yields CASSLGYVNTEAFF.

J is TRBJ2-7 and V is TRBV7-6; 8 positions match TRBD2. The ends lost 1 base at V and 3 bases at J; junction bases unmatched: 5. Germline-derived CDR1 and CDR2 are SGHVS and FNYEAQ. The CDR3 runs 15 residues. This CDR3 reads CASSLGAGGVYEQYF. CDR3 DNA sequence: TGTGCCAGCAGCTTAGGGGCGGGAGGAGTCTACGAGCAGTACTTC.

This clonotype was seen many times. J is TRBJ2-1 and V is TRBV11-3; a weak D match, TRBD1 (5 bases). CDR1 and CDR2 (germline): SGHNT, YENEEA. The CDR3 spans 14 residues. V lost 3 bases and J lost 6, with 12 bases in between. CDR3 in amino acids: CASSFAGNGNEQFF. CDR3 coding DNA: TGTGCCAGCAGCTTTGCAGGGAATGGCAATGAGCAGTTCTTC.

This clonotype was seen repeatedly, ten times or more. This chain joins TRBV6-5 and TRBJ2-7; D is uncertain. The CDR3 extends over 12 amino acids. Germline-derived CDR1 and CDR2 are MNHEY and SVGAGI. The V and J ends lost 6 bases and 0 bases respectively, with 6 bases between them. Here the CDR3 DNA reads TGTGCCAGCAGATCCCCCTCCTACGAGCAGTACTTC. Amino acid sequence: CASRSPSYEQYF.

This clonotype was counted at least ten times. The CDR3 DNA is TGTGCCAGCAGCCATTTAGGGGGGCAGGGGGCCTACGAGCAGTACTTC. This gives the protein CASSHLGGQGAYEQYF. V gene TRBV27 combines with J gene TRBJ2-7, with a tentative D call TRBD1 (7 bases). V dropped 6 bases and J dropped 2 bases, with 20 bases sitting between them. The CDR3 has 16 residues. CDR1 and CDR2 (germline): MNHEY, SMNVEV (reference sequence).

The CDR3 region is CASSLTSVYYNEQFF. The CDR3 DNA reads as TGTGCCAGCAGCCTTACTAGCGTGTACTACAATGAGCAGTTCTTC. The rearrangement joins TRBV7-9 to TRBJ2-1; 7 nucleotides align to TRBD2. The CDR3 runs to 15 residues. With 5 bases clipped from V and 3 bases from J, the junction kept 7 bases outside the gene matches. The V gene's germline CDR1 is SEHNR and CDR2 FQNEAQ (reference sequence).

In its sample, this clonotype was seen a few times. The CDR3 nucleotides are TGTGCCAGCAGCCAGGAATCCCGTTCCTACGAGCAGTACTTC. Its protein is CASSQESRSYEQYF. The chain recombines TRBV7-9 with TRBJ2-7; no reliable D call. This CDR3 is 14 amino acids long. Germline V gene data show CDR1 as SEHNR and CDR2 as FQNEAQ (reference sequence). V lost 5 bases, J lost 1 base, and 12 bases lay in between.

As to this clonotype: Its ends do not fully match the called genes, so a read error is possible. The chain uses TRBV27 and TRBJ1-2; D unclear. CDR3 length: 14 residues. The germline V gene has CDR1 MNHEY and CDR2 SMNVEV (reference sequence). The DNA for the CDR3 is TGTGCCGGCAGTTTTGGAATTATAGGCTATGGCTACACCTTC. It codes for CAGSFGIIGYGYTF.

The chain combines TRBV19 with TRBJ2-1, with 9 bases matching TRBD1. CDR1 is LNHDA, CDR2 SQIVND, per germline (reference sequence). J lost 2 bases, V lost 3 bases, and 14 bases had no gene match. The CDR3 consists of 19 residues. CDR3 protein: CASSMGYGDRDFTYNEQFF. Here the CDR3 DNA reads TGTGCCAGTAGTATGGGGTATGGGGACAGGGATTTTACCTACAATGAGCAGTTCTTC.

This clonotype was seen more than once but under ten times. The V and J genes are TRBV11-2 and TRBJ2-2, with TRBD2 as a possible D gene (6 bases). Trimming stripped 4 bases from V and 2 bases from J, with 11 bases between. CDR1 SGHAT and CDR2 FQNNGV come from the germline V gene. This CDR3 has 15 residues. CDR3 loop: CASSWGVGNTGELFF. CDR3 DNA sequence: TGTGCCAGCAGCTGGGGGGTCGGCAACACCGGGGAGCTGTTTTTT.

This clonotype occurred many times. The chain joins TRBV9 to TRBJ2-2; TRBD2 agrees at 8 bases. CDR1 is SGDLS and CDR2 is YYNGEE in the germline V gene. Trimming cost V 4 bases and J 5 bases; bases outside gene matches: 13. The CDR3 length is 17 residues. This CDR3 reads CASSTPIAGLVTGELFF. The DNA for the CDR3 is TGTGCCAGCAGCACCCCTATCGCGGGACTAGTAACCGGGGAGCTGTTTTTT.